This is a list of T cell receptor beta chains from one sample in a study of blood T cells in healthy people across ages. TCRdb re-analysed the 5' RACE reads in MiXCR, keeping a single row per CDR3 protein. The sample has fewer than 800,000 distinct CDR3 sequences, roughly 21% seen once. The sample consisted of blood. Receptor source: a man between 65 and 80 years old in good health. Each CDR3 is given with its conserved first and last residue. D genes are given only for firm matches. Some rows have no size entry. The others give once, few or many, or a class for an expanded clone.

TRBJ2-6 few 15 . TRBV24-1 CAASVAGTGANVLTF TGTGCCGCCAGTGTGGCGGGGACCGGGGCCAACGTCCTGACTTTC
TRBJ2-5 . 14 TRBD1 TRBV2 CASSADRGQETQYF TGTGCCAGCAGTGCGGACAGGGGCCAAGAGACCCAGTACTTC
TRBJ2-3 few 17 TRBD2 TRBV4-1 CASSPLSGITTTDTQYF TGCGCCAGCAGCCCACTAAGCGGGATTACAACCACAGATACGCAGTATTTT
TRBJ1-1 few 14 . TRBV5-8 CASSLGIMNTEAFF TGTGCCAGCAGCCTCGGAATTATGAACACTGAAGCTTTCTTT
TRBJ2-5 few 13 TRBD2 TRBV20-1 CSALAGGGDYRYF TGCAGTGCCCTAGCGGGAGGGGGCGACTACCGGTACTTC
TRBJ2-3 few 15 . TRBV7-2 CASSLVASSTDTQYF TGTGCCAGCAGCCTAGTCGCATCTAGCACAGATACGCAGTATTTT
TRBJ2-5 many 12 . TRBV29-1 CSVGAAQETQYF TGCAGCGTTGGGGCGGCCCAAGAGACCCAGTACTTC
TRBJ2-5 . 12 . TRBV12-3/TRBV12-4 CASSYLEETQYF TGTGCCAGCAGCTACCTCGAAGAGACCCAGTACTTC
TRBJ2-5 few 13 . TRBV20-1 CSAWALGPGTQYF TGCAGTGCTTGGGCACTGGGTCCCGGGACCCAGTACTTC
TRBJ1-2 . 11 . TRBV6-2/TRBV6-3 CANGDGYGYTF TGTGCCAACGGGGACGGCTATGGCTACACCTTC
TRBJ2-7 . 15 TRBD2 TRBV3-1 CASSQTLAGDYEQYF TGTGCCAGCAGCCAAACACTAGCGGGGGACTACGAGCAGTACTTC
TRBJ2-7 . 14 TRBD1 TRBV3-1 CASSQDRGRSEQYF TGTGCCAGCAGCCAAGACAGGGGGCGATCCGAGCAGTACTTC
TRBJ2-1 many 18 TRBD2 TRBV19 CASSIEGLAGGRYNEQFF TGTGCCAGTAGTATAGAGGGACTAGCGGGAGGAAGATACAATGAGCAGTTCTTC
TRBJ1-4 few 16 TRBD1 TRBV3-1 CASSSLLGQSNEKLFF TGTGCCAGCAGCTCCCTCTTGGGACAGAGTAATGAAAAACTGTTTTTT
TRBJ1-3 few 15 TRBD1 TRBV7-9 CASTRDSSFGNTIYF TGTGCCAGCACCAGGGACAGTTCTTTCGGAAACACCATATATTTT
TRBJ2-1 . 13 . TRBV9 CASSAGPFDEQFF TGTGCCAGCAGCGCAGGACCCTTCGATGAGCAGTTCTTC
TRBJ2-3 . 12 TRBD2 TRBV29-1 CSGLAGADTQYF TGCAGCGGACTAGCGGGAGCCGATACGCAGTATTTT
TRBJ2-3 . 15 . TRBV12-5 CASAESRTPGDTQYF TGTGCTAGTGCCGAAAGTCGCACCCCTGGGGATACGCAGTATTTT
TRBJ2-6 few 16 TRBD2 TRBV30 CAWNREVISGANVLTF TGTGCCTGGAATCGGGAGGTCATCTCTGGGGCCAACGTCCTGACTTTC
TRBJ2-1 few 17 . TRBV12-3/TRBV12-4 CASSSWGDGRSYNEQFF TGTGCCAGCAGTTCTTGGGGAGACGGTCGCTCCTACAATGAGCAGTTCTTC
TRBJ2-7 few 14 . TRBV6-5 CASSHPGETYEQYF TGTGCCAGCAGCCACCCCGGGGAGACCTACGAGCAGTACTTC
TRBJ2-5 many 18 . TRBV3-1 CASSPTMILVGYQETQYF TGTGCCAGCAGCCCGACGATGATACTAGTGGGGTACCAAGAGACCCAGTACTTC
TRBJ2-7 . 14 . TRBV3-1 CASSQVGEAGEQYF TGTGCCAGCAGCCAAGTGGGTGAGGCTGGGGAGCAGTACTTC
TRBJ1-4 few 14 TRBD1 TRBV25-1 CASRDRAGSEKLFF TGTGCCAGCAGAGACAGGGCAGGAAGTGAAAAACTGTTTTTT
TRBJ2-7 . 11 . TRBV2 CASSEDGVRYF TGTGCCAGCAGTGAAGACGGGGTAAGGTACTTC
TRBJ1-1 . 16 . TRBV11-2 CASSLIAGLVYTEAFF TGTGCCAGCAGCTTAATAGCAGGGTTGGTGTATACTGAAGCTTTCTTT
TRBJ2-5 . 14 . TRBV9 CASSVDSGMETQYF TGTGCCAGCAGCGTAGACTCAGGGATGGAGACCCAGTACTTC
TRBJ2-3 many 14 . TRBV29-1 CSVEEAGPTDTQYF TGCAGCGTTGAAGAGGCGGGACCGACAGATACGCAGTATTTT
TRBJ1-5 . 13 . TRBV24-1 CATSGAENQPQHF TGTGCCACCAGTGGTGCTGAGAACCAGCCCCAGCATTTT
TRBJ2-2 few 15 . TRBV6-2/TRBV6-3 CASSYVAVNTGELFF TGTGCCAGCAGTTACGTAGCGGTTAACACCGGGGAGCTGTTTTTT
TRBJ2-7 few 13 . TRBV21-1 CASRSRTVRKQYF TGTGCCAGCAGATCTCGTACAGTCCGGAAGCAGTACTTC
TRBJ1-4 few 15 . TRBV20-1 CSASRTGRTNEKLFF TGCAGTGCGAGCCGCACAGGGCGAACTAATGAAAAACTGTTTTTT
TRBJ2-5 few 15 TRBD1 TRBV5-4 CASSSGTGTKETQYF TGTGCCAGCAGCTCCGGGACAGGAACGAAAGAGACCCAGTACTTC
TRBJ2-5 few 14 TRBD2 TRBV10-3 CAISEPSGSLKQYF TGTGCCATCAGTGAGCCAAGCGGGAGTTTAAAGCAGTACTTC
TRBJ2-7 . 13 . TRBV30 CACNRQATGEQYF TGTGCCTGCAATCGACAGGCTACCGGCGAGCAGTACTTC
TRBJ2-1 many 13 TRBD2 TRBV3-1 CASSNSGTNEQFF TGTGCCAGCAGCAATAGCGGGACCAATGAGCAGTTCTTC
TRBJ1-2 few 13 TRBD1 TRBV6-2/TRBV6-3 CASIRTGTYGYTF TGTGCCAGCATCCGGACAGGGACTTATGGCTACACCTTC
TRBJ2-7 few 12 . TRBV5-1 CATRGDSYEQYF TGCGCCACTAGGGGGGACTCCTACGAGCAGTACTTC
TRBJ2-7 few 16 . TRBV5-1 CASSLGGGPSSYEQYF TGCGCCAGCAGCTTGGGCGGCGGGCCCTCCTCCTACGAGCAGTACTTC
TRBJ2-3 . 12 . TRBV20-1 CSALLITDTQYF TGCAGTGCTCTCTTAATTACAGATACGCAGTATTTT
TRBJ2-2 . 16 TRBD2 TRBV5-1 CASSLAVSGVTGELFF TGCGCCAGCAGCTTGGCCGTTAGCGGGGTCACCGGGGAGCTGTTTTTT
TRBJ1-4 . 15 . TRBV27 CASSSKGGLNEKLFF TGTGCCAGCAGTTCCAAAGGGGGTTTGAATGAAAAACTGTTTTTT
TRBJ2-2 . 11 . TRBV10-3 CAISESGELFF TGTGCCATCAGTGAGTCCGGGGAGCTGTTTTTT
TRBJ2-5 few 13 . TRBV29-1 CSVDWGRGETQYF TGCAGCGTTGATTGGGGGCGCGGGGAGACCCAGTACTTC
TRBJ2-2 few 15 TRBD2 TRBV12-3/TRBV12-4 CASSFTAGVGGELFF TGTGCCAGCAGTTTTACAGCGGGAGTCGGCGGGGAGCTGTTTTTT
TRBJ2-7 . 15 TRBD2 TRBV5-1 CASSWWTSGGYEQYF TGCGCCAGCAGCTGGTGGACTAGCGGGGGCTACGAGCAGTACTTC
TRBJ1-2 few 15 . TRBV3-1 CASSNLRTANYGYTF TGTGCCAGCAGCAATCTAAGGACCGCTAACTATGGCTACACCTTC
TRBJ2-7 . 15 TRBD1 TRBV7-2 CASSLARTGNYEQYF TGTGCCAGCAGCTTAGCCAGGACAGGGAACTACGAGCAGTACTTC
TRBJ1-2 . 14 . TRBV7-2 CASSQRTVLYGYTF TGTGCCAGCAGCCAACGGACAGTTCTATATGGCTACACCTTC
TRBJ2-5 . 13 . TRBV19 CASNRGAAETQYF TGTGCCAGTAATCGCGGGGCCGCAGAGACCCAGTACTTC
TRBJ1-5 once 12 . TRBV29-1 CSVEEGRGTQHF TGCAGCGTTGAAGAGGGGAGGGGGACCCAGCATTTT
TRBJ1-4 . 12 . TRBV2 CASSRGNEKLFF TGTGCCAGCAGTAGAGGCAATGAAAAACTGTTTTTT
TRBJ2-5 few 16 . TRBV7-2 CASSLSERQIKETQYF TGTGCCAGCAGCTTAAGTGAGAGACAGATTAAAGAGACCCAGTACTTC